The T cell receptor beta chain described here comes from a study of blood T cells in healthy people across ages (dated by TCRdb to about 2015). Study-wide context: In model experiments, roughly one uniquely barcoded TCR beta cDNA molecule per two T cells was captured by template switching. Using the same blood draw, the study looked at two additional independent replicas of 1 million unique cDNA reads for two donors, one aged 18 to 30 and the other aged 80 or older. Four age groups were formed from the donors: young (average 16 years), middle-aged (approximately 41), aged (around 62) and long-lived (more than 75). To track age-related changes in TCR beta repertoire diversity, the study relied on deep sequencing normalized with unique cDNA molecular identifiers.

Library preparation was by 5' RACE. The listed sequencing device is Illumina HiSeq 2500. A second PCR of about 6 to 11 cycles was performed with a sample-barcoded 5' primer and a J-beta primer mix. A unique molecular identifier was introduced onto each TCR beta cDNA molecule by a template-switch 5' adaptor carrying 12 random nucleotides. Each sample yielded at least 3 million CDR3-containing paired-end reads. First-strand cDNA synthesis was performed from all RNA using the Mint cDNA synthesis kit, with priming by a TRBC-specific oligonucleotide. All cDNA was treated with uracil-DNA glycosylase and then went through a first 18-cycle PCR with the universal primers M1SS and BC2_uni_R. As for the original processing: For normalization, 1 million high-quality reads, each with a distinct molecular identifier, were randomly selected from each sample. Instead of being binned into consensus sequences, reads that shared molecular identifiers were thrown out. MiTCR, with a Q25 quality threshold and the strictest error-elimination algorithm, was used for CDR3 identification, clonotype clustering and error correction. Lower-bound total TCR beta diversity was estimated with a nonparametric unseen species model using Euler transformation. TCRdb reprocessing: public reads trimmed at Q25 with fastp, clones called with MiXCR, in-frame beta chains kept. Entries that share a CDR3 protein sequence are merged under the most common genes and DNA. None of the V and J calls come from the authors' own analysis; TCRdb made them. The sample contains 750,000 to 1,000,000 distinct CDR3 sequences, almost 30% of them found a single time. The ten largest clones add up to roughly 10% of the sample.

Results and caveats for the whole study, not just this receptor: Because donor CMV infection status was unknown, age-related changes in expanded clonotypes were potentially confounded. Conclusive comparison of naive and antigen-experienced compartments was prevented by the profiling of bulk unsorted PBMCs. A strong correlation was found between observed TCR beta diversity and the percentage of naive T cells measured by flow cytometry. As age increased, observed TCR beta diversity per million T cells dropped in a roughly linear way, and a significant reduction was already evident by age 40. Compared with the aged group, the long-lived group had more naive CD4+ T cells, fewer expanded clones and increased TCR diversity, a pattern suggesting age selection. Estimates of total diversity from one million sequenced T cells were regarded as lower bounds and underestimates.

V gives up 6 bases and J gives up 4 bases, and the segment between their germline ends measures 15 bases. From its cysteine to its phenylalanine, the CDR3 spans 14 amino acids. Only the CDR3 part of the read is kept: 42 bases, read in frame from the first base. The 39 donors, aged about 6 to 100 years, were systemically healthy Caucasian individuals from Russia. Around 10 milliliters of peripheral blood were drawn from each donor into EDTA-treated Vacutainer tubes. Ficoll-Paque density-gradient centrifugation was used to isolate PBMCs, with at least 6.5 million per sample. Total RNA was extracted from PBMCs with Trizol reagent, with at least 5.5 micrograms obtained per sample. Naive CD45RAhigh/CD27high T cell percentages were measured by flow cytometry on a PBMC aliquot from every donor. With regard to this clonotype: Its antigen is not yet known. Per-nucleotide qualities are absent, and no much larger clonotype sits a single base away.

These data were likewise used in another study, on T cells of mothers and their children. The second publication reports: Nine systemically healthy Caucasian individuals, comprising three mothers and their six children, were included as donors. cDNA synthesis used all of the extracted RNA, with approximately 1.4 ug of RNA in each 15 ul reaction. In the second PCR, sample barcodes and 2-4 random nucleotides were introduced via the M1S primer. Over 9 million TCR beta CDR3 reads were obtained for each mother, and 2.5 million to 3.5 million reads were obtained for each child. TCR recombination output is similarly shaped by thymic selection in related and unrelated pairs, with a minor effect exerted by inherited differences. Normalized repertoire overlap was always found to be slightly, but never significantly, higher in related mother-child pairs than in unrelated mother-child pairs. With a sensitivity of about 100 clones per million clonotypes, no persistent microchimeric T cell clones were detected. Deep NGS was used in the study to compare the TCR beta repertoires of mothers and children and to look for features that separate related mother-child pairs from unrelated individuals. The mean age was around 40 +/- 4 years for the mothers and approximately 11 +/- 4 years for the children. Libraries were sequenced on Illumina HiSeq 2000 with 100+100 nt paired-end reads after adapter ligation with NEBNext reagents. To prevent cross-contamination, the mother and child libraries were prepared a month apart and were sequenced in separate runs. For each donor, between about 450,000 and 2,300,000 distinct TCR beta clonotypes were identified. Naive TCR beta clonotypes were estimated from low-frequency clonotypes matched to each donor's FACS-determined naive share, without sorting.

The rearranged chain carries TRBV12-3 or TRBV12-4 and TRBJ1-1, with the D gene not confidently named. The sample was blood. This receptor was taken from a middle-aged woman in good health. The nucleotide sequence reads as follows: TGTGCCAGCAGCCCACAGATCGAGGGCACTGAAGCTTTCTTT. It translates as CASSPQIEGTEAFF.